This TCR beta chain originates from a study of human T cells and chemical hapten exposure. CDR1 and CDR2 from the germline V gene are SGHTA and FQGNSA. This CDR3 contains 16 residues. The germline V and J ends were trimmed by 1 base and 0 bases, with 10 bases remaining between them. This clonotype was recorded many times. Antigen unknown. Notes on the study in general: There were significantly more large CDR3 similarity clusters among expanded TCRs than among controls.

TCRdb ran MiXCR on the RACE reads and lists one entry per CDR3 protein. The sample consists of about 380,000 distinct CDR3 sequences, about 5.1% of them appearing once. Described time point: pre-sensitization, week 0. Noted treatment: therapeutic diphenylcyclopropenone sensitization with weekly scalp DPC. Samples of blood were obtained prior to the application of each patch test. The V and J genes are TRBV7-2 and TRBJ2-4; D is undetermined. The sequencing used whole blood, collected in connection with sensitization to the hapten diphenylcyclopropenone (DPC). The source is a woman in her forties or fifties with alopecia areata. Some clones in this sample may be carry-over from other donors' samples. The chain's CDR3 is CASSLDSQLAKNIQYF. The CDR3 region has the DNA TGTGCCAGCAGCTTAGACAGCCAACTAGCCAAAAACATTCAGTACTTC.